This T cell receptor (beta chain) was obtained from a study of cytomegalovirus exposure and HLA in healthy donors. Germline V gene data show CDR1 as SNHLY and CDR2 as FYNNEI. The V end was cut by 8 bases, the J end by 3 bases, with 22 bases between. This CDR3 has 16 amino acids. Primers for the PCR totalled 60 Vbeta and 13 Jbeta. This table comes from immunoSEQ multiplex PCR, and its TCRdb copy is limited to in-frame clones, with some not included. The sample has tens of thousands of clones. This receptor was identified in a female donor in good health and CMV-seronegative. This chain uses TRBV2 with TRBJ1-1, with D uncertain. What was sequenced was PBMCs. In DNA form, the CDR3 reads TGTGCCAGCCCACTTTTGGACTCGGGTCCGGACACTGAAGCTTTCTTT. As protein: CASPLLDSGPDTEAFF.